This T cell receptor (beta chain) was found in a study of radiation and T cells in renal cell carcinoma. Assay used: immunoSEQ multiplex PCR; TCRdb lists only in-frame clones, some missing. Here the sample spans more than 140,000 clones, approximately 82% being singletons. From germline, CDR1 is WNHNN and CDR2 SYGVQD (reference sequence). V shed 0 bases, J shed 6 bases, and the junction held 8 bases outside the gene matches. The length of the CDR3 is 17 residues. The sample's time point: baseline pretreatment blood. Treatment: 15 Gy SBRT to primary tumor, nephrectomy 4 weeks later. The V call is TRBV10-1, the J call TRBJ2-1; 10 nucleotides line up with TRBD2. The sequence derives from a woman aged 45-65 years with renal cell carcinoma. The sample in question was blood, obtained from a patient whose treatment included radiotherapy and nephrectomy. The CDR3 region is CASSESTLAGGSNEQFF. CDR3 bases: TGCGCCAGCAGTGAGTCGACCTTAGCGGGAGGTAGCAATGAGCAGTTCTTC.